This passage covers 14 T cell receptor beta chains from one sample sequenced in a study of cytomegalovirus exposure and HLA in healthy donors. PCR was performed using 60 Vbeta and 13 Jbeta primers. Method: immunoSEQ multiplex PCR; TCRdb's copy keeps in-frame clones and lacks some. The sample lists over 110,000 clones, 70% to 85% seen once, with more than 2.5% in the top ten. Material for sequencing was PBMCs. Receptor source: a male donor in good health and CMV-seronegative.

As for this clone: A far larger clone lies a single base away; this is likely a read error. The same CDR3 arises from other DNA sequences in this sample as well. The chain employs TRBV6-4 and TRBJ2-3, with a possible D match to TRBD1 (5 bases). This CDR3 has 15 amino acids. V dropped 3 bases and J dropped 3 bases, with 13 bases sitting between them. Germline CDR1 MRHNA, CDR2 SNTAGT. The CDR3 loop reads CASSEGADPTDTQYF. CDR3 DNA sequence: TGTGCCAGCAGTGAAGGGGCGGACCCTACAGATACGCAGTATTTT.

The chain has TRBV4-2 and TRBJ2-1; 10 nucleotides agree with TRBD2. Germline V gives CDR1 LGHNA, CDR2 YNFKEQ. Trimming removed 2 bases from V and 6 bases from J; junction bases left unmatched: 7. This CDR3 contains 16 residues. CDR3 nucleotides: TGTGCCAGCAGCCAACCGCGAAGCGGGAGGGGCAATGAGCAGTTCTTC. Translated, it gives CASSQPRSGRGNEQFF.

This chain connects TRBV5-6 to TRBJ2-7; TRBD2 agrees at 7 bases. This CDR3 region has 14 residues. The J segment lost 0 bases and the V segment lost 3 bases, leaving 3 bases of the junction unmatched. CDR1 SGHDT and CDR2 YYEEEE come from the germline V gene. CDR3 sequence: CASSWSGGSYEQYF. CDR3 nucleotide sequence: TGTGCCAGCAGCTGGTCGGGGGGCTCCTACGAGCAGTACTTC.

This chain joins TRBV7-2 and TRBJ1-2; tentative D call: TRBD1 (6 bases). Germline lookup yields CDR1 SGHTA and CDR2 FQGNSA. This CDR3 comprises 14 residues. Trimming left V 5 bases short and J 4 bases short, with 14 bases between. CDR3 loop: CASSPTGGGYGYTF. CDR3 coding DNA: TGTGCCAGCAGCCCGACAGGAGGAGGCTATGGCTACACCTTC. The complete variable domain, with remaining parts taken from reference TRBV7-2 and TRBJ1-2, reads GAGVSQSPSNKVTEKGKDVELRCDPISGHTALYWYRQSLGQGLEFLIYFQGNSAPDKSGLPSDRFSAERTGGSVSTLTIQRTQQEDSAVYLCASSPTGGGYGYTFGSGTRLTVV.

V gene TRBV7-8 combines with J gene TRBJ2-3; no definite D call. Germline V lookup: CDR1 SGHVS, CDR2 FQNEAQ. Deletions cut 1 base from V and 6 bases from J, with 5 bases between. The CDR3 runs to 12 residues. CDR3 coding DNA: TGTGCCAGCAGCTTAGGTGCGGATACGCAGTATTTT. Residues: CASSLGADTQYF.

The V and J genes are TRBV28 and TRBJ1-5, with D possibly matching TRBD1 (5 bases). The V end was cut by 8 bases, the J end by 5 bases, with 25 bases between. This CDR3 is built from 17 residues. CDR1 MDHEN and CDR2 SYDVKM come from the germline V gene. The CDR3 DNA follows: TGTGCCAGCCGGTATGGCGGGGGGTTAGCCCCAGATCAGCCCCAGCATTTT. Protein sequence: CASRYGGGLAPDQPQHF.

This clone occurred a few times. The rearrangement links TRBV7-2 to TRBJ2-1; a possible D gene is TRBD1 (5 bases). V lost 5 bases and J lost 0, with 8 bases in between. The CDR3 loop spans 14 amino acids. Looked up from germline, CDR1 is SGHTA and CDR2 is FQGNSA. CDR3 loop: CASSRGSSYNEQFF. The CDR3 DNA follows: TGTGCCAGCAGCAGGGGCAGCTCCTACAATGAGCAGTTCTTC.

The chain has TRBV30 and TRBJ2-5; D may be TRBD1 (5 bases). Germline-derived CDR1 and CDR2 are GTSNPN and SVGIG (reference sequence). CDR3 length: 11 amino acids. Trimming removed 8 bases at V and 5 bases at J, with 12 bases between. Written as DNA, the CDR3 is TGTGCCACCAGGGCCTCGGAGACCCAGTACTTC. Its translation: CATRASETQYF.

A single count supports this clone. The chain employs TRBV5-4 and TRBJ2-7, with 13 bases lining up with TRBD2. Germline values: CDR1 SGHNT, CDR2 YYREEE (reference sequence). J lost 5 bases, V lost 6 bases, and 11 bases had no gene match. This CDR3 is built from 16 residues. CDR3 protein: CASTRARTSGSNEQYF. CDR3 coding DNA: TGTGCCAGCACCCGCGCAAGGACTAGCGGGAGTAACGAGCAGTACTTC.

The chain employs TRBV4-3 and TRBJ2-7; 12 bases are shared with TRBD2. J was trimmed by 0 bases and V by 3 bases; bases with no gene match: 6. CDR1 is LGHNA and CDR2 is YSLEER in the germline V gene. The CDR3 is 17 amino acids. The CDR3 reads CASSHGLAGSSSYEQYF. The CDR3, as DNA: TGCGCCAGCAGCCATGGACTAGCGGGGTCGAGCTCCTACGAGCAGTACTTC.

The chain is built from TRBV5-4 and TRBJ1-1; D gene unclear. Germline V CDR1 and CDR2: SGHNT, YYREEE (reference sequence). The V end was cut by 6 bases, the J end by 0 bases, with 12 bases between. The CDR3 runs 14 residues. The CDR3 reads CASKGAALNTEAFF. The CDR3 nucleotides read TGTGCCAGCAAGGGAGCAGCCCTGAACACTGAAGCTTTCTTT.

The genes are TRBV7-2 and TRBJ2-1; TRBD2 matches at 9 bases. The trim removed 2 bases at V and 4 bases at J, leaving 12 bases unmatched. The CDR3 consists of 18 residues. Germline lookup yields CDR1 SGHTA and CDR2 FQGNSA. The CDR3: CASSLRSLGLAGYNEQFF. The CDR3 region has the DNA TGTGCCAGCAGCTTAAGATCCCTCGGCCTAGCGGGGTACAATGAGCAGTTCTTC.

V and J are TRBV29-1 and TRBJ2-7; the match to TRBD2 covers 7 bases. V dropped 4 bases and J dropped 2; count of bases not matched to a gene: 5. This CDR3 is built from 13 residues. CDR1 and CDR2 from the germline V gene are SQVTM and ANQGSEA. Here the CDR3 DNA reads TGCAGCGTTGGACCGGGAGGTACCTACGAGCAGTACTTC. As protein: CSVGPGGTYEQYF.

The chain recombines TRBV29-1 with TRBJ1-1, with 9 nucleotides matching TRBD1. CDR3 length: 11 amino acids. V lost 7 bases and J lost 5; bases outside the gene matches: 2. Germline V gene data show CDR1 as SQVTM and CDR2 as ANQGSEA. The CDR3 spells CSGGQGTEAFF. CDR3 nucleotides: TGCAGCGGCGGACAGGGGACTGAAGCTTTCTTT.